The TCR beta chain described here comes from a study of human T cells and chemical hapten exposure. Study overall: The patient population, which was mostly female, had alopecia areata, totalis or universalis.

Study outcomes and limitations: Donors had alopecia, so their immune response may differ from healthy people's.

Time point reported: patch test 1, 2 weeks after DPC sensitization. The treatment denotes: therapeutic diphenylcyclopropenone sensitization with weekly scalp DPC. Extraction of total RNA was performed on unfractionated whole blood. Germline CDR1 SGHTA, CDR2 FQGNSA. The germline V and J ends were trimmed by 5 bases and 5 bases, with 21 bases remaining between them. This CDR3 region has 16 residues. As concerns this clonotype: The antigen is not known.

TCRdb reprocessed the RACE reads via MiXCR and lists one record per CDR3 protein. The data show roughly 200,000 distinct CDR3 sequences, about a fifth seen once. This specimen was whole blood, taken in connection with sensitization to the hapten diphenylcyclopropenone (DPC). The clonotype was recovered from a woman between 50 and 59 years old with alopecia areata. Some clones in this sample may be carry-over from other donors' samples. The chain is built from TRBV7-2 and TRBJ2-5; D tentatively fits TRBD1 or TRBD2 (6 bases each). The CDR3 loop reads CASSTPTRGVRETQYF. The CDR3 DNA sequence: TGTGCCAGCAGCACACCTACTAGGGGGGTCCGTGAGACCCAGTACTTC.